This T cell receptor beta chain was sequenced in a study of shared clonotypes between healthy human individuals. Across the whole study: The cohort comprised a couple of women and three men. Their ages spanned 18 to 49 years.

In the CD4+ fraction, cells were divided into CD45RA+ naive and CD45RA-negative memory subsets. V was trimmed by 1 base and J by 3 bases, leaving 16 bases between them. There are 17 residues in the CDR3. CDR1 SGHVS and CDR2 FNYEAQ come from the germline V gene. The study's findings and limits: Investigators collected only blood, and repertoires in tissues likely differ.

The table lists this clone with a few counts. Antigen unknown. Authors' analysis steps: Filtering differed, since immunoSEQ gave only junction sequences and no quality scores. Repertoires were generated with immunoSEQ multiplex PCR, while TCRdb's copy carries only in-frame clones and drops some. The DNA gave D and trimming, while V, J and clone size come from that table. The repertoire includes around 1 million clones, 60% to 85% of them detected once, and over 1.3% sits in the top ten. The rearrangement uses TRBV7-6 and TRBJ1-3; TRBD1 might be the D (5 bases). Sequencing input: memory CD4+ T cells sorted from blood. Subset specified: CD45RA-negative fraction. The TCR was taken from a man aged 18-30 years in good health. CDR3 bases: TGTGCCAGCAGCTTAGACGGAGTCGGGGCTAGTGGAAACACCATATATTTT. Translated, it gives CASSLDGVGASGNTIYF.